One and the same sample provided the 3 T cell receptor beta chains below, sequenced in a study of T cell responses to AZD1222 COVID-19 vaccine. TCRdb's copy holds only in-frame clones and misses some; the assay was immunoSEQ multiplex PCR. The sample records about 110,000 clones, 87% being singletons. Sequenced material: peripheral blood, taken on day 0 of AZD1222 vaccination. These TCRs come from an adult in good health.

The V call is TRBV4-3, the J call TRBJ2-2; 7 bases are a match to TRBD1. V lost 0 bases to trimming and J lost 2 bases; unmatched junction nucleotides: 3. Germline CDR1 LGHNA, CDR2 YSLEER. The CDR3 has 16 amino acids. The CDR3 here is CASSQERGLNTGELFF. The CDR3 DNA is TGCGCCAGCAGCCAAGAAAGGGGGCTCAACACCGGGGAGCTGTTTTTT.

This chain joins TRBV28 and TRBJ1-2; possibly TRBD1 for D (6 bases). Germline-derived CDR1 and CDR2 are MDHEN and SYDVKM. The CDR3 is made up of 13 amino acids. V was clipped by 6 bases and J by 0 bases, with 8 bases between them. CDR3 loop: CASRGATNYGYTF. Here the CDR3 DNA reads TGTGCCAGCAGGGGGGCCACTAACTATGGCTACACCTTC.

DNA of the CDR3: TGTGCCAGCAGGAGACAGGGGCCCAACTATGGCTACACCTTC. Its translation: CASRRQGPNYGYTF. The chain recombines TRBV2 with TRBJ1-2; 8 nucleotides match TRBD1. V gave up 6 bases and J gave up 2 bases; unmatched junction bases: 5. The CDR3 contains 14 residues. CDR1 SNHLY and CDR2 FYNNEI come from the germline V gene.